Shown below are 2 T cell receptor beta chains from a single sample sequenced in a study of cytomegalovirus exposure and HLA in healthy donors. Some clones are missing from TCRdb's copy, which holds only in-frame ones; the method was immunoSEQ multiplex PCR. Of over 150,000 clones listed, 86% are singletons. Sequencing was carried out using PBMCs. These receptors were obtained from a woman aged 25 to 39 in good health and CMV-seronegative.

The chain joins TRBV6-5 to TRBJ1-1, with unresolved D. V was cut by 0 bases and J by 4 bases, with 6 bases left in between. CDR1 is MNHEY and CDR2 is SVGAGI in the germline V gene. The CDR3 is made up of 13 amino acids. CDR3 protein: CASSYSGGTEAFF. The CDR3, as DNA: TGTGCCAGCAGTTACTCGGGAGGCACTGAAGCTTTCTTT.

CDR3 DNA: TGTGCCAGTAGTATGCTGACTAGCGGGAGTTCGGCTTACGAGCAGTACTTC. As protein: CASSMLTSGSSAYEQYF. The chain joins TRBV19 to TRBJ2-7; TRBD2 matches at 12 bases. The germline gives CDR1 LNHDA, CDR2 SQIVND (reference sequence). The junction had 10 bases not matched to a gene; V was cut back by 3 bases and J by 4 bases. This CDR3 has 17 amino acids. Combining the CDR3 with reference TRBV19 and TRBJ2-7 gives the whole variable domain DGGITQSPKYLFRKEGQNVTLSCEQNLNHDAMYWYRQDPGQGLRLIYYSQIVNDFQKGDIAEGYSVSREKKESFPLTVTSAQKNPTAFYLCASSMLTSGSSAYEQYFGPGTRLTVT.